These 4 T cell receptor beta chains originate from one sample sequenced in a study of cytomegalovirus exposure and HLA in healthy donors. Use of 60 Vbeta and 13 Jbeta primers characterized the PCR. Libraries were prepared by immunoSEQ multiplex PCR; TCRdb keeps only in-frame clonotypes and omits some of them. Of approximately 270,000 clones in the sample, 80% are singletons; the top ten hold more than 0.3%. Source material: PBMCs. These receptors came from a girl aged 2-9 years in good health and CMV-seronegative.

This rearrangement joins TRBV2 to TRBJ1-2; D is perhaps TRBD1 (5 bases). The germline CDR1 and CDR2 sequences are SNHLY and FYNNEI. The CDR3 totals 14 residues. The V gene lost 4 bases and the J gene lost 3 bases, with 12 bases spanning the gap. The CDR3 loop reads CASSGGREDYGYTF. CDR3 DNA: TGTGCCAGCAGTGGTGGCAGGGAGGACTATGGCTACACCTTC. The entire variable domain, with the rest obtained from reference TRBV2 and TRBJ1-2, is as follows: EPEVTQTPSHQVTQMGQEVILRCVPISNHLYFYWYRQILGQKVEFLVSFYNNEISEKSEIFDDQFSVERPDGSNFTLKIRSTKLEDSAMYFCASSGGREDYGYTFGSGTRLTVV.

V gene TRBV7-8 combines with J gene TRBJ1-1; D is perhaps TRBD1 (5 bases). Per germline, CDR1 SGHVS and CDR2 FQNEAQ. Trimming stripped 0 bases from V and 3 bases from J, with 5 bases between. This CDR3 spans 13 amino acids. The CDR3, as DNA: TGTGCCAGCAGCTTAGCAGGGGACACTGAAGCTTTCTTT. This sequence encodes CASSLAGDTEAFF. Full variable domain (remainder filled in from reference TRBV7-8 and TRBJ1-1): GAGVSQSPRYKVAKRGQDVALRCDPISGHVSLFWYQQALGQGPEFLTYFQNEAQLDKSGLPSDRFFAERPEGSVSTLKIQRTQQEDSAVYLCASSLAGDTEAFFGQGTRLTVV.

V and J are TRBV28 and TRBJ2-7, with TRBD1 matching over 9 bases. CDR1 MDHEN and CDR2 SYDVKM come from the germline V gene. The V gene end was trimmed by 6 bases and the J gene end by 0 bases; junction bases not matched to a gene: 6. This CDR3 comprises 15 residues. CDR3 residues: CASRERDRVSYEQYF. The CDR3 DNA reads as TGTGCCAGCAGAGAGCGGGACAGGGTCTCCTACGAGCAGTACTTC.

V is TRBV5-6 and J is TRBJ1-6; D uncertain. V dropped 2 bases and J dropped 0 bases, with 12 bases sitting between them. Germline CDR1 is SGHDT and CDR2 is YYEEEE. The CDR3 is made up of 17 amino acids. The CDR3 reads CASSLQVGSSYNSPLHF. The CDR3 DNA is TGTGCCAGCAGCTTACAAGTGGGGAGCTCCTATAATTCACCCCTCCACTTT.